This is a list of T cell receptor beta chains from one sample in a study of CD8 T cells in ankylosing spondylitis. One entry per CDR3 protein, called by TCRdb with MiXCR from the 5' RACE reads. The sample has fewer than 400,000 distinct CDR3 sequences, around 20% seen once. Sequenced: blood, either unsorted or a sorted T cell fraction (not recorded which). The receptors were sampled from a male donor with ankylosing spondylitis. Both conserved end residues are part of each CDR3. The D gene is left open where the match is weak. Not every row has a clone size; where given, it reads once, few, many or a size class.

- | TRBD1 | TRBJ1-5 | TRBV6-1 | TGTGCCAGCAGCATAGACAGGGGGCAGGTTCAGCCCCAGCATTTT | CASSIDRGQVQPQHF
few | - | TRBJ2-5 | TRBV12-3/TRBV12-4 | TGTGCCAGCAGCCGGAGTATCCAAGAGACCCAGTACTTC | CASSRSIQETQYF
few | TRBD1 | TRBJ1-6 | TRBV4-2 | TGTGCCAGCAGCCAACGAAGGACAGGAAGCTCCTATAATTCACCCCTCCACTTT | CASSQRRTGSSYNSPLHF
- | - | TRBJ1-2 | TRBV19 | TGTGCCAGTAGTATATCGGGCGGAAGTTATGGCTACACCTTC | CASSISGGSYGYTF
- | - | TRBJ2-7 | TRBV7-9 | TGTGCCAGCACCGATTCTACAGGACCGTCAGGGCAGTACTTC | CASTDSTGPSGQYF
few | - | TRBJ2-1 | TRBV11-1 | TGTGCCAGCAGTTTTACGGACTTTAGCTCCTACAATGAGCAGTTCTTC | CASSFTDFSSYNEQFF
- | - | TRBJ2-3 | TRBV20-1 | TGCAGTGCTAGACCGGGGGGCACAGATACGCAGTATTTT | CSARPGGTDTQYF
few | - | TRBJ1-6 | TRBV5-1 | TGCGCCAGCAGCTTGGGTTCACAAAGGCGTAACCCGAATTCACCCCTCCACTTT | CASSLGSQRRNPNSPLHF
few | - | TRBJ1-2 | TRBV6-2/TRBV6-3 | TGTGCCAGCACCCAAAATAGGGGAAAGGGCTACACCTTC | CASTQNRGKGYTF
- | TRBD1 | TRBJ2-2 | TRBV20-1 | TGCAGTGCAGCGAAGAGGGGGCTTGACACCGGGGAGCTGTTTTTT | CSAAKRGLDTGELFF
few | - | TRBJ2-5 | TRBV10-2 | TGCGCCAGCAGTGAGTCCGGAGGAGCCAAGACCCAGTACTTC | CASSESGGAKTQYF
- | - | TRBJ1-2 | TRBV6-1 | TGTGCCACCCGGGACACAGTTAACTATGGCTACACCTTC | CATRDTVNYGYTF
few | - | TRBJ2-7 | TRBV20-1 | TGCAGTGCTAGCGACTCGTCTATCGAGCAGTACTTC | CSASDSSIEQYF
- | - | TRBJ2-7 | TRBV28 | TGTGCCAGCAGTTTCCCTTGGGGACGGGAGCGCCGGGGTTACGAGCAGTACTTC | CASSFPWGRERRGYEQYF
few | - | TRBJ2-5 | TRBV5-1 | TGCGCCAGCAGCTTGTGGGGGCGGGAGACCCAGTACTTC | CASSLWGRETQYF
- | - | TRBJ1-5 | TRBV6-1 | TGTGCCAGCAGTGAGAACTCGGGGGGACATCAGCCCCAGCATTTT | CASSENSGGHQPQHF
few | TRBD1 | TRBJ1-5 | TRBV15 | TGTGCCACCAGCAGAGGAGGGGGCTCCGTCCAGCCCCAGCATTTT | CATSRGGGSVQPQHF
- | - | TRBJ2-7 | TRBV12-3/TRBV12-4 | TGTGCCAGCAGTTCCAACCCGGGTCACATAGCGCAGTACTTC | CASSSNPGHIAQYF
few | - | TRBJ2-1 | TRBV6-4 | TGTGCCAGCAGTGTGGCTAGCGAGTACAATGAGCAGTTCTTC | CASSVASEYNEQFF
- | - | TRBJ2-5 | TRBV19 | TGTGCCAGTAGTATAGCCGCGACTAGGGGTTTGGAGACCCAGTACTTC | CASSIAATRGLETQYF
many | - | TRBJ2-5 | TRBV12-3/TRBV12-4 | TGTGCCAGCAGTTTAAGGACGTCCCAAGAGACCCAGTACTTC | CASSLRTSQETQYF
- | - | TRBJ1-1 | TRBV14 | TGTGCCAGCAGCCAATCAGGGACCCAAAAAGCTTTCTTT | CASSQSGTQKAFF
many | TRBD1 | TRBJ2-1 | TRBV2 | TGTGCCAGCAGTCGGGACAGCCGGAATGAGCAGTTCTTC | CASSRDSRNEQFF
- | - | TRBJ2-3 | TRBV4-2 | TGTGCCAGCAGCCAAGAATCTGCAGATACGCAGTATTTT | CASSQESADTQYF
many | TRBD2 | TRBJ2-7 | TRBV20-1 | TGCAGTGCCACTAGCGGGAGTGGGTCCTACGAGCAGTACTTC | CSATSGSGSYEQYF
few | TRBD1 | TRBJ2-5 | TRBV27 | TGTGCCAGCAGTTTATTGGGGACAGAGACGTTGGAGACCCAGTACTTC | CASSLLGTETLETQYF
- | - | TRBJ1-2 | TRBV30 | TGTGCCTGGACTGGCGGAGTCTATGGCTACACCTTC | CAWTGGVYGYTF
few | - | TRBJ2-7 | TRBV11-2 | TGTGCCAGCAGAGATCTAGGGGGGCTTAGAACCTACGAGCAGTACTTC | CASRDLGGLRTYEQYF
few | TRBD1 | TRBJ1-1 | TRBV5-1 | TGCGCCAGCAGCCCCGGACAGGGAGGGGTAGGCACTGAAGCTTTCTTT | CASSPGQGGVGTEAFF